This T cell receptor (beta chain) originates from a study of T-cell memory formation after mild COVID-19. Study-level information: The study found TCR clusters largely donor specific.

Germline assignment: CDR1 SQVTM and CDR2 ANQGSEA. Trimming cost V 5 bases and J 0 bases; bases outside gene matches: 7. CDR3 size: 16 residues. From 5'RACE with constant-segment primers came TCR alpha and TCR beta cDNA libraries that carried sample barcodes and UMIs. Each CDR3 protein is one row after TCRdb ran MiXCR on the 5' RACE reads. Among 400,000 to 500,000 distinct CDR3 sequences listed, around 19% were seen once. This clonotype was detected a few times. Antigen specificity is unknown. Study-level points and caveats: CM and EM subsets held most contracting CD4+ clones; EMRA held CD8+ ones. Contracting clones from day 15 to 85 had balanced CD4/CD8; later expanders favoured CD4+.

The sequence derives from an adult woman who had mild COVID-19 (a few samples of this study predate the infection). Cell type and time point are not known. The chain combines TRBV29-1 with TRBJ2-3; 11 bases fit TRBD2. What was sequenced was PBMCs or a T cell subset sorted from them (not recorded which). The CDR3, as DNA: TGCAGCGTTCTCCGACTAGCGGGGACCAGCACAGATACGCAGTATTTT. This gives the protein CSVLRLAGTSTDTQYF.